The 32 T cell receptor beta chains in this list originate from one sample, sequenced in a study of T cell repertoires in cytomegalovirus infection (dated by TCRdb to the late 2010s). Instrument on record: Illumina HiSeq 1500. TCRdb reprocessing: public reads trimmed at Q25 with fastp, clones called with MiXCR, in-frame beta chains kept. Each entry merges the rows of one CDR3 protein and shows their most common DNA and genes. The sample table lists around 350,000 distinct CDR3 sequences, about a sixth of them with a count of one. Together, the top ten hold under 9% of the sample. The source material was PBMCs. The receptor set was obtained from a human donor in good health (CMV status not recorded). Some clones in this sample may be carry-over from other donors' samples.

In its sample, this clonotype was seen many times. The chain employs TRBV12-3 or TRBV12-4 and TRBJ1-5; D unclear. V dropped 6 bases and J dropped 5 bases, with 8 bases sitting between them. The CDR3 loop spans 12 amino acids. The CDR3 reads CASSFWDQPQHF. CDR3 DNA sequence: TGTGCCAGCAGCTTTTGGGATCAGCCCCAGCATTTT.

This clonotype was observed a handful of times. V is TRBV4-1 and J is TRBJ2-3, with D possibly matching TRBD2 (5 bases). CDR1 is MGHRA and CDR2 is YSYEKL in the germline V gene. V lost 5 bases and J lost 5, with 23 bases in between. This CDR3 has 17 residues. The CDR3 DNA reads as TGCGCCAGCAGCGTCGAGTTAGGCCCCGCACTAGGAGATACGCAGTATTTT. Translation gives CASSVELGPALGDTQYF.

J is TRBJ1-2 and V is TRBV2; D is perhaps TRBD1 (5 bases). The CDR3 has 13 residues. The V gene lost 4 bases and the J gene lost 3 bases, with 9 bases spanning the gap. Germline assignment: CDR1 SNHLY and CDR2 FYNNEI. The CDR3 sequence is CASSVRDDYGYTF. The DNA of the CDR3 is TGTGCCAGCAGTGTCCGGGACGACTATGGCTACACCTTC.

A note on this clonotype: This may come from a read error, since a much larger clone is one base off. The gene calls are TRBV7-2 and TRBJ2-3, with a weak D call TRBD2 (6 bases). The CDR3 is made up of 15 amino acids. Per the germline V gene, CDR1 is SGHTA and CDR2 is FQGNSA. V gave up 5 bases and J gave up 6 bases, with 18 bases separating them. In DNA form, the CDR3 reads TGTGCCAGCAGCGCTACCGGGTCTAGCGTTGATACGCAGTATTTT. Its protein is CASSATGSSVDTQYF.

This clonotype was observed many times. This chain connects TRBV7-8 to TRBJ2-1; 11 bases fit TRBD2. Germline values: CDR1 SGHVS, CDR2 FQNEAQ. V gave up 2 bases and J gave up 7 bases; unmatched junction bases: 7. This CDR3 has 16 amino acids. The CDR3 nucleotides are TGTGCCAGCAGCTTACTCCCGGGACTAGCGGAAAATGAGCAGTTCTTC. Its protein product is CASSLLPGLAENEQFF. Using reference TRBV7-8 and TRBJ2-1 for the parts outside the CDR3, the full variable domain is GAGVSQSPRYKVAKRGQDVALRCDPISGHVSLFWYQQALGQGPEFLTYFQNEAQLDKSGLPSDRFFAERPEGSVSTLKIQRTQQEDSAVYLCASSLLPGLAENEQFFGPGTRLTVL.

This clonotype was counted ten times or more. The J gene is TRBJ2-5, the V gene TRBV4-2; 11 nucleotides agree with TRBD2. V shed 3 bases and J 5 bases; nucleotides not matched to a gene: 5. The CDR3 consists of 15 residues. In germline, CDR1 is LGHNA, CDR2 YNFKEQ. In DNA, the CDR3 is TGTGCCAGCAGCCAGCGACTAGCGGGGTCCGAGACCCAGTACTTC. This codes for CASSQRLAGSETQYF.

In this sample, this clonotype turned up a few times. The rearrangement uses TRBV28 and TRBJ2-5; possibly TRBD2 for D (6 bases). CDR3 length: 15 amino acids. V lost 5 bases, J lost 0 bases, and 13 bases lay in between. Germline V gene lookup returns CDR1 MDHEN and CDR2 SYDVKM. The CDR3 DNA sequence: TGTGCCAGCAGTACCCGACTAGGAGACCAAGAGACCCAGTACTTC. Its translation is CASSTRLGDQETQYF.

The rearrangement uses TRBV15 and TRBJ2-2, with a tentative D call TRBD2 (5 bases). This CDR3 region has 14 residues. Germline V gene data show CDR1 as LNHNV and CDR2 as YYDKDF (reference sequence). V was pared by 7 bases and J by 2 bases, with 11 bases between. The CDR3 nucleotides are TGTGCCACCAAGAGGGTCTCCAACACCGGGGAGCTGTTTTTT. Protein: CATKRVSNTGELFF.

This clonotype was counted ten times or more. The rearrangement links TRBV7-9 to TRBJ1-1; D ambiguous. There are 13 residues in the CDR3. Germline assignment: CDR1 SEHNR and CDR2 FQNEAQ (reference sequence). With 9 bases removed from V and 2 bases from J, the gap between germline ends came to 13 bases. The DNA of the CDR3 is TGTGCCAGGGAGGACTTACTAAACACTGAAGCTTTCTTT. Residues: CAREDLLNTEAFF.

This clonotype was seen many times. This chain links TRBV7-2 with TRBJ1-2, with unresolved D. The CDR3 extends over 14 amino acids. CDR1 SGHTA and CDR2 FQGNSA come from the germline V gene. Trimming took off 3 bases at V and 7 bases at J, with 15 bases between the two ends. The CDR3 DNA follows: TGTGCCAGCAGCTTTTCCCCTCTGACGTCTGGCTACACCTTC. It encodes CASSFSPLTSGYTF.

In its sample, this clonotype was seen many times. The CDR3 DNA is TGTGCCATCAGTGAGGGGACTTCACTCGATGAGCAGTTCTTC. It is translated as CAISEGTSLDEQFF. The chain uses TRBV10-3 and TRBJ2-1; perhaps TRBD2 as D (6 bases). V shed 2 bases and J shed 8 bases, with 13 bases lying between them. The germline V gene encodes CDR1 ENHRY and CDR2 SYGVKD. The CDR3 length is 14 residues.

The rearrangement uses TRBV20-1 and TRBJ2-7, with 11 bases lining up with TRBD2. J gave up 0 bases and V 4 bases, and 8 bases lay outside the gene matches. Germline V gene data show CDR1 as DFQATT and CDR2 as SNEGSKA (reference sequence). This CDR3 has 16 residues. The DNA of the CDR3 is TGCAGTGCTACTCCTCCTCTAGCGGGAGGCTCCTACGAGCAGTACTTC. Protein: CSATPPLAGGSYEQYF.

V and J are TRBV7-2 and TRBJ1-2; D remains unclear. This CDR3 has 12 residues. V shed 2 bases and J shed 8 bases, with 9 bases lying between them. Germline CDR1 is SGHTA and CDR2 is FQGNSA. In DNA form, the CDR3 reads TGTGCCAGCAGCTTATTGGGGAGAGGCTACACCTTC. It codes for CASSLLGRGYTF.

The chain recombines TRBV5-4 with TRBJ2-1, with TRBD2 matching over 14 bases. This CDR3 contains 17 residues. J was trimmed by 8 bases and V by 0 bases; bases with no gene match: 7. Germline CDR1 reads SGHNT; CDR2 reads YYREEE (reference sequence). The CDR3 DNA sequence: TGTGCCAGCAGCTTGGGAGGGGGACTAGCGGGAGTGTATGAGCAGTTCTTC. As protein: CASSLGGGLAGVYEQFF. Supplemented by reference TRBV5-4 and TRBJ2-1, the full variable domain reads ETGVTQSPTHLIKTRGQQVTLRCSSQSGHNTVSWYQQALGQGPQFIFQYYREEENGRGNFPPRFSGLQFPNYSSELNVNALELDDSALYLCASSLGGGLAGVYEQFFGPGTRLTVL.

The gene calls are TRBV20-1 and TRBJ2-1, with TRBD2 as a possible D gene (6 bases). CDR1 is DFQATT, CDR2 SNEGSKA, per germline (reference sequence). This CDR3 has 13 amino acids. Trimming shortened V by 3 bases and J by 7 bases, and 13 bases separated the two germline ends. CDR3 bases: TGCAGTGCTAGTGATTGGGGGGTAAATGAGCAGTTCTTC. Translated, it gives CSASDWGVNEQFF.

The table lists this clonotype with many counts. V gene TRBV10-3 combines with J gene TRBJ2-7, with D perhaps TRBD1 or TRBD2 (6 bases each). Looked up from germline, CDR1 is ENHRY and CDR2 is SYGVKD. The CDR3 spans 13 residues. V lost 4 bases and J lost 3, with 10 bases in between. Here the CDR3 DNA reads TGTGCCATCAGTGGGGGGGCAGACTACGAGCAGTACTTC. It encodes CAISGGADYEQYF.

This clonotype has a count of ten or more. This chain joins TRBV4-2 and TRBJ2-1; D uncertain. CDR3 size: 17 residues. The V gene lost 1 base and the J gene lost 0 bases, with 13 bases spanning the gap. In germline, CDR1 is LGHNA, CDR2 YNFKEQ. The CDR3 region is CASSQVGAVLSYNEQFF. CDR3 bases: TGTGCCAGCAGCCAAGTCGGTGCGGTACTCTCCTACAATGAGCAGTTCTTC.

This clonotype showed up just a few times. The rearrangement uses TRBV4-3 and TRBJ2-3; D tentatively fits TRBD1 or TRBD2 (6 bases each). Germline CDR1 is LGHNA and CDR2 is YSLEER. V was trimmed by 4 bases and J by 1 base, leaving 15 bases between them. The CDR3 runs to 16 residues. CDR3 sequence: CASSPYGGEGTDTQYF. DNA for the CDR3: TGCGCCAGCAGCCCCTACGGGGGCGAGGGCACAGATACGCAGTATTTT.

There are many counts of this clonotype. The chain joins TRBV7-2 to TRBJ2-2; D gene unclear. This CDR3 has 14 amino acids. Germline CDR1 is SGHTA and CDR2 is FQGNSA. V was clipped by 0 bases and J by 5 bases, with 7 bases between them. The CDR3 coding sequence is TGTGCCAGCAGCTTAGCTCTCGGGACCGGGGAGCTGTTTTTT. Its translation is CASSLALGTGELFF.

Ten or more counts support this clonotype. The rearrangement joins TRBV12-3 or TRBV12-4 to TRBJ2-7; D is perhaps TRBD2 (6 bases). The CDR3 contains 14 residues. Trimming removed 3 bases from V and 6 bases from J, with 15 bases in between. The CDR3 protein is CASSFLPTRGEQYF. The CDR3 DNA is TGTGCCAGCAGTTTTCTTCCGACTAGAGGCGAGCAGTACTTC.

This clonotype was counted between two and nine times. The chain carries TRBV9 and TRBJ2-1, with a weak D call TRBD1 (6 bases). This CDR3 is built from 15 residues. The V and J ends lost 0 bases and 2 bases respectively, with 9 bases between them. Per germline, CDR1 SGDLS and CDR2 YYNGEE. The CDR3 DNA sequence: TGTGCCAGCAGCGTAGCAGGGGAAGCCTACAATGAGCAGTTCTTC. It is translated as CASSVAGEAYNEQFF.

CDR3 bases: TGTGCCAGCAGCTTATACAGGGACCCAAACTACGAGCAGTACTTC. This translates into CASSLYRDPNYEQYF. The J gene is TRBJ2-7, the V gene TRBV7-8; tentative D call: TRBD1 (6 bases). The CDR3 has 15 residues. Per germline, CDR1 SGHVS and CDR2 FQNEAQ. Trimming left V 2 bases short and J 3 bases short, with 14 bases between.

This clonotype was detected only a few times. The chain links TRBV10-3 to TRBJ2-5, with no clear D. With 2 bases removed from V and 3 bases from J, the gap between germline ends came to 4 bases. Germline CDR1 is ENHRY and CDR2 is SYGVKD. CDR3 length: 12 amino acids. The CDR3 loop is CAISEAEETQYF. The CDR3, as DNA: TGTGCCATCAGTGAGGCCGAAGAGACCCAGTACTTC.

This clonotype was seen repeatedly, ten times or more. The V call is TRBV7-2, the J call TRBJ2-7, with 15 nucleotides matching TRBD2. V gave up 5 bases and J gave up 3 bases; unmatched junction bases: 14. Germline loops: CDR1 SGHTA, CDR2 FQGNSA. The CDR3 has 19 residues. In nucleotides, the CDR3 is TGTGCCAGCAGCCCCGTGGCGAGGACTAGCGGGGGGGGGGGCTACGAGCAGTACTTC. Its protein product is CASSPVARTSGGGGYEQYF.

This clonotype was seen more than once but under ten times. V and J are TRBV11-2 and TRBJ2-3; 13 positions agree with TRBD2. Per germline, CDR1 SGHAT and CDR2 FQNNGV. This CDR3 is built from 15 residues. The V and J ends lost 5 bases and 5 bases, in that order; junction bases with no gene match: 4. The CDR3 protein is CASSRTSGRGDTQYF. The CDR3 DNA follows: TGTGCCAGCAGCAGGACTAGCGGGAGAGGAGATACGCAGTATTTT.

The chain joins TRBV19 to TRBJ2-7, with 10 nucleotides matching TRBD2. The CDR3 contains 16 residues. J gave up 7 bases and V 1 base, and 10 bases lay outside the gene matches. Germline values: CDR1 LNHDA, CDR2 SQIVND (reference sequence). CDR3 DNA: TGTGCCAGTAGTATAGGCGGACTAGCGGCACCTGTGGAGCAGTACTTC. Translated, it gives CASSIGGLAAPVEQYF.

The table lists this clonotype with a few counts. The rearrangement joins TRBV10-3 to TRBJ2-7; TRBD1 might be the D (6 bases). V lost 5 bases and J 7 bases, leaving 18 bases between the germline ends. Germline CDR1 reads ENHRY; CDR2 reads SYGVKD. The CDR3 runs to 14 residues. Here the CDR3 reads CAISPPGQFIEQYF. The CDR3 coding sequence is TGTGCCATCAGTCCGCCGGGACAATTTATAGAGCAGTACTTC.

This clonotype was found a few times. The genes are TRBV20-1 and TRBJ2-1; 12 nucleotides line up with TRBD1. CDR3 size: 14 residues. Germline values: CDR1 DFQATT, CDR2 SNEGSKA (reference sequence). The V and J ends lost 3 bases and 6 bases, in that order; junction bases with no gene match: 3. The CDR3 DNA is TGCAGTGCTAGTAGGGACAGGGGGCTCAATGAGCAGTTCTTC. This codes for CSASRDRGLNEQFF.

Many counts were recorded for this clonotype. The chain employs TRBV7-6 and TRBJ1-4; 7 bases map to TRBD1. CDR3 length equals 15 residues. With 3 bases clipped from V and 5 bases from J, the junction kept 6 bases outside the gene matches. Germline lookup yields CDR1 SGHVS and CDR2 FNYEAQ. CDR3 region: CASSFGQAVNEKLFF. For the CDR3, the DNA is TGTGCCAGCAGCTTCGGACAGGCAGTAAATGAAAAACTGTTTTTT.

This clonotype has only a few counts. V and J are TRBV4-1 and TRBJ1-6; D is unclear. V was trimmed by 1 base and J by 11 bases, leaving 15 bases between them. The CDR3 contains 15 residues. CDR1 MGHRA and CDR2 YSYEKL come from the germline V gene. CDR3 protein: CASSQAGLLGPPLHF. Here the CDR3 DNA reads TGCGCCAGCAGCCAAGCGGGATTGTTGGGTCCACCCCTCCACTTT.

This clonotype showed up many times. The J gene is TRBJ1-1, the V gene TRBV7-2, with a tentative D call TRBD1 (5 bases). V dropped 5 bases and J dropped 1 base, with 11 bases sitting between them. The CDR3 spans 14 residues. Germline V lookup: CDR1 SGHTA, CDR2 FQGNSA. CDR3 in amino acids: CASSQAGANTEAFF. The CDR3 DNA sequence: TGTGCCAGCAGCCAAGCCGGGGCGAACACTGAAGCTTTCTTT.

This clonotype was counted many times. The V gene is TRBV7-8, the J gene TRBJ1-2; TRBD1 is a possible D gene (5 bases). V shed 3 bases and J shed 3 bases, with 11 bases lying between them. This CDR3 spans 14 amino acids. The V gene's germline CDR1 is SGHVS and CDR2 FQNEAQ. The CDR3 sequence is CASSFSGRDYGYTF. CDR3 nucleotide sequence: TGTGCCAGCAGCTTTTCAGGGAGGGACTATGGCTACACCTTC.